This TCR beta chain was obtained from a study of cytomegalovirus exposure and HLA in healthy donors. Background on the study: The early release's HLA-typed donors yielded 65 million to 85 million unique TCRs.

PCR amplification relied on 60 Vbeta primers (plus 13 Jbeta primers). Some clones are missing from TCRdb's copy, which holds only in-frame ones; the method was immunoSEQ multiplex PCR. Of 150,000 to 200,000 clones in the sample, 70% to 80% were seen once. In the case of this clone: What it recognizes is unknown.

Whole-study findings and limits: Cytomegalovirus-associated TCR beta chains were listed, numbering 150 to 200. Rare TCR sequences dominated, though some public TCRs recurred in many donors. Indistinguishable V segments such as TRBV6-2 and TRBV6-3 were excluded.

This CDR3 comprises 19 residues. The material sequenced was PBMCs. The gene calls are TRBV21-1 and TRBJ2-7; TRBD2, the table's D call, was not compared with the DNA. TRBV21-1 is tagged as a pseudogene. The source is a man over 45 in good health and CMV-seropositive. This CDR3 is CASSTEAGGATTFLTEQYF. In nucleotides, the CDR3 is TGTGCCAGCAGCACCGAGGCCGGAGGGGCGACCACCTTCCTAACCGAGCAGTACTTC.